The clone carrying this TCR beta chain occurred once. Its antigen is undetermined. PCR amplification relied on 60 Vbeta primers (plus 13 Jbeta primers). Authors' analysis steps: An analysis that came later counted approximately 76 million unique TCR beta chains, 10 million to 12 million shared. Libraries were prepared by immunoSEQ multiplex PCR; TCRdb keeps only in-frame clonotypes and omits some of them. The D gene and trimming were derived from the DNA, and the V and J assignments and clone size from that table. The table includes around 130,000 clones, almost 85% detected once. This specimen comes from a study of cytomegalovirus exposure and HLA in healthy donors. Overall study findings and caveats: Indistinguishable V segments, including TRBV6-2 and TRBV6-3, were excluded. The presence/absence work took it that sequencing depth was about the same across donors.

Trimming left V 4 bases short and J 1 base short, with 12 bases between. In germline, CDR1 is SGHDT, CDR2 YYEEEE. There are 16 residues in the CDR3. The study sampled nominally healthy donors, though unrecorded immune exposures were likely. Sample: PBMCs. The TCR comes from a boy between 2 and 10 years old in good health and CMV-seronegative. The chain is built from TRBV5-6 and TRBJ2-6, with D possibly TRBD2 on 5 matching bases. This CDR3 reads CASSPPGESGANVLTF. CDR3 sequence (DNA): TGTGCCAGCAGCCCACCCGGGGAATCTGGGGCCAACGTCCTGACTTTC.